This TCR beta chain was sequenced in a study of response to subunit inactivated influenza vaccine. A single record per CDR3 protein comes from TCRdb applying MiXCR to the RT-PCR reads. This sample has 750,000 to 850,000 distinct CDR3 sequences, with around a sixth found just once. Points on this clonotype: The antigen remains unidentified.

Findings of the study overall: The authors proposed limited new T cell recruitment per seasonal influenza vaccination.

The CDR3 runs to 14 residues. The germline V gene has CDR1 SGHDN and CDR2 FVKESK. The V gene lost 4 bases and the J gene lost 6 bases, with 10 bases spanning the gap. The material was PBMCs from blood, obtained 5 to 6 days after vaccination. This receptor was obtained from a man between 50 and 59 years old who received an inactivated influenza vaccine. V usage is TRBV14 and J usage is TRBJ1-6; D might be TRBD1 (5 bases). In DNA, the CDR3 is TGTGCCAGCAGCCCGGGACTGCTTAATTCACCCCTCCACTTT. It yields the protein CASSPGLLNSPLHF.